This T cell receptor (beta chain) was found in a study of blood T cell repertoires in COVID-19. Study as a whole: The United States, Italy and Spain provided the acute and convalescent COVID-19 samples.

Generated by immunoSEQ multiplex PCR, the TCRdb table keeps only in-frame clones and is missing some. The sample holds about 200,000 clones, 85% seen once. A remark on this clone: Other DNA sequences in the sample encode the same CDR3.

The CDR3 runs 13 residues. The junction had 0 bases not matched to a gene; V was cut back by 2 bases and J by 3 bases. Per germline, CDR1 LNHDA and CDR2 SQIVND (reference sequence). The clonotype was recovered from a man in his 60s with COVID-19, enrolled during active disease. This chain uses TRBV19 with TRBJ1-2; 7 bases align to TRBD1. Sequenced: peripheral blood. CDR3: CASSIQGDYGYTF. Written as DNA, the CDR3 is TGTGCCAGTAGTATACAGGGGGACTATGGCTACACCTTC.